These 23 T cell receptor beta chains came from one sample sequenced in a study of cytomegalovirus exposure and HLA in healthy donors. Primers for the PCR totalled 60 Vbeta and 13 Jbeta. Clones were read by immunoSEQ multiplex PCR, and TCRdb kept only the in-frame ones, dropping some. The top ten hold 1.1% to 1.5% of the sample, which has 200,000 to 250,000 clones, 65% to 90% seen once. The sequenced sample was PBMCs. The receptors stem from a girl aged 10 to 17 in good health and CMV-seronegative.

The J gene is TRBJ1-2, the V gene TRBV14, with D unresolved. The CDR3 sequence is 15 residues long. The V gene lost 3 bases and the J gene lost 8 bases, with 19 bases spanning the gap. CDR1 is SGHDN and CDR2 is FVKESK in the germline V gene. CDR3 nucleotide sequence: TGTGCCAGCAGCCATCCCCATCGGGATTTAGGGGGCTACACCTTC. Protein sequence: CASSHPHRDLGGYTF.

The V and J genes are TRBV2 and TRBJ1-5; D is unclear. V lost 5 bases and J lost 5, with 10 bases in between. The germline V gene encodes CDR1 SNHLY and CDR2 FYNNEI. The CDR3 extends over 13 amino acids. Written as DNA, the CDR3 is TGTGCCAGCAGTCGCGGAGTAGATCAGCCCCAGCATTTT. Amino acids: CASSRGVDQPQHF.

The V gene is TRBV6-1, the J gene TRBJ1-5; the D gene is possibly TRBD1 (5 bases). The V and J ends lost 1 base and 6 bases respectively, with 13 bases between them. CDR1 is MNHNS, CDR2 SASEGT, per germline. This CDR3 spans 15 amino acids. The CDR3 DNA sequence: TGTGCCAGCAGTGAAGGTAGCGGGGGGAGTCAGCCCCAGCATTTT. This gives the protein CASSEGSGGSQPQHF.

J is TRBJ1-2 and V is TRBV5-1; 8 bases agree with TRBD1. J was trimmed by 4 bases and V by 1 base; bases with no gene match: 3. Germline V CDR1 and CDR2: SGHRS, YFSETQ. This CDR3 has 14 amino acids. CDR3 protein: CASSLMGTGYGYTF. CDR3 DNA sequence: TGCGCCAGCAGCTTGATGGGGACAGGCTATGGCTACACCTTC.

As for this clone: The junction departs from germline at one end; a sequencing error may be responsible. J is TRBJ2-3 and V is TRBV27, with D possibly matching TRBD2 (5 bases). CDR3 length equals 12 residues. The germline CDR1 and CDR2 sequences are MNHEY and SMNVEV (reference sequence). The CDR3 is CASSRTGIHLVF. Written as DNA, the CDR3 is TGTGCCAGCAGCCGAACCGGGATCCATCTAGTATTT.

The genes are TRBV18 and TRBJ2-1; TRBD1 agrees at 8 bases. Germline assignment: CDR1 KGHSH and CDR2 LQKENI. This CDR3 region has 13 residues. V shed 5 bases, J shed 9 bases, and the junction held 6 bases outside the gene matches. The CDR3 sequence: CASSAGQAIEQFF. DNA of the CDR3: TGTGCCAGCTCAGCGGGACAGGCGATTGAGCAGTTCTTC.

In nucleotides, the CDR3 is TGCGCCAGCAGCCCCTGGGGGGAAAAGAACACCGGGGAGCTGTTTTTT. Protein product: CASSPWGEKNTGELFF. V and J are TRBV4-1 and TRBJ2-2; weak D call: TRBD2 (6 bases). Trimming took 4 bases from V and 1 from J, leaving 13 bases between them. This CDR3 spans 16 amino acids. CDR1 is MGHRA and CDR2 is YSYEKL in the germline V gene.

CDR3: CASSLAASRGDTQYF. The CDR3 coding sequence is TGTGCCAGCAGTTTAGCTGCCTCCCGCGGGGATACGCAGTATTTT. The rearrangement joins TRBV27 to TRBJ2-3, with a tentative D call TRBD2 (5 bases). V was shortened by 2 bases and J by 6 bases, with 15 bases between the two germline ends. The V gene's germline CDR1 is MNHEY and CDR2 SMNVEV (reference sequence). CDR3 length: 15 residues.

V usage is TRBV5-6 and J usage is TRBJ1-1; maybe TRBD1 (6 bases). Germline V gene sequence: CDR1 SGHDT, CDR2 YYEEEE. This CDR3 is built from 12 residues. Trimming took 3 bases from V and 10 from J, leaving 13 bases between them. The CDR3 nucleotides are TGTGCCAGCAGCTGGGGGAGGGGGGGAGCTTTCTTT. This encodes CASSWGRGGAFF.

The chain uses TRBV15 and TRBJ2-5; 8 bases match TRBD2. The CDR3 sequence is 17 residues long. The germline V gene encodes CDR1 LNHNV and CDR2 YYDKDF (reference sequence). The J segment lost 5 bases and the V segment lost 5 bases, leaving 16 bases of the junction unmatched. The CDR3 is CATSPAGGAGSVETQYF. CDR3 sequence (DNA): TGTGCCACCAGCCCGGCCGGGGGGGCCGGGTCTGTGGAGACCCAGTACTTC.

The CDR3 region is CAWSSPLLSEQFF. The CDR3 nucleotides are TGTGCCTGGAGCTCCCCACTCCTGAGTGAGCAGTTCTTC. The chain joins TRBV30 to TRBJ2-1; no clear D. The CDR3 runs to 13 residues. Trimming pared 3 bases from V and 9 bases from J, leaving 15 bases between. Germline V CDR1 and CDR2: GTSNPN, SVGIG (reference sequence).

There are a few counts of this clone. This chain connects TRBV11-1 to TRBJ1-4, with TRBD1 as a possible D gene (5 bases). This CDR3 is built from 16 residues. Germline V lookup: CDR1 SGHAT, CDR2 FQDESV (reference sequence). V was shortened by 4 bases and J by 8 bases, with 20 bases between the two germline ends. CDR3 DNA sequence: TGTGCCAGCAGCTCACGAAGGACACTCGACCAGGAAAAACTGTTTTTT. This translates into CASSSRRTLDQEKLFF.

The chain is built from TRBV29-1 and TRBJ2-1, with 13 positions matching TRBD2. This CDR3 comprises 18 residues. CDR1 SQVTM and CDR2 ANQGSEA come from the germline V gene. Trimming removed 8 bases from V and 4 bases from J; junction bases left unmatched: 17. CDR3 nucleotides: TGCAGCATCCGAGGACTAGCGGGAGTAAGGGGGGTTTACAATGAGCAGTTCTTC. Its protein product is CSIRGLAGVRGVYNEQFF.

A few counts support this clone. The chain combines TRBV7-2 with TRBJ1-5; D is possibly TRBD1 (6 bases). The ends were cut back, 1 base at V and 6 bases at J, with 7 bases in the middle. Germline CDR1 reads SGHTA; CDR2 reads FQGNSA. The CDR3 sequence is 13 residues long. CDR3 DNA: TGTGCCAGCAGCTTAGACAGGGCTCAGCCCCAGCATTTT. It yields the protein CASSLDRAQPQHF.

The chain employs TRBV28 and TRBJ2-2, with TRBD2 identical over 9 bases. Germline V lookup: CDR1 MDHEN, CDR2 SYDVKM. This CDR3 is built from 15 residues. V lost 3 bases to trimming and J lost 3 bases; unmatched junction nucleotides: 2. The CDR3 region has the DNA TGTGCCAGCAGTTTGGGACTAGCTTACACCGGGGAGCTGTTTTTT. Amino acid sequence: CASSLGLAYTGELFF.

The V and J genes are TRBV28 and TRBJ2-3; TRBD2 agrees at 10 bases. Germline V lookup: CDR1 MDHEN, CDR2 SYDVKM. The CDR3 contains 16 residues. The ends lost 6 bases at V and 5 bases at J; junction bases unmatched: 11. The CDR3 coding sequence is TGTGCCAGCAGAACCCTAGCGGGAGTTTCTGAAGATACGCAGTATTTT. As protein: CASRTLAGVSEDTQYF.

J is TRBJ2-5 and V is TRBV14; D unresolved. CDR1 and CDR2 from the germline V gene are SGHDN and FVKESK. The CDR3 spans 13 residues. V was pared by 4 bases and J by 9 bases, with 15 bases between. CDR3 in DNA: TGTGCCAGCAGCCTCTATCGCGGAACGGCCCAGTACTTC. It yields the protein CASSLYRGTAQYF.

The chain is built from TRBV5-1 and TRBJ2-5; 9 bases are shared with TRBD1. With V trimmed by 0 bases and J by 7 bases, 10 bases remained unmatched. The CDR3 consists of 16 residues. Germline V CDR1 and CDR2: SGHRS, YFSETQ. This chain's CDR3 is CASSLVGQGLWGTQYF. DNA of the CDR3: TGCGCCAGCAGCTTGGTGGGACAGGGTCTTTGGGGGACCCAGTACTTC.

This chain links TRBV7-9 with TRBJ1-1, with D possibly being TRBD1 (6 bases). This CDR3 has 16 residues. Trimming shortened V by 4 bases and J by 4 bases, and 19 bases separated the two germline ends. Germline CDR1 reads SEHNR; CDR2 reads FQNEAQ (reference sequence). CDR3 bases: TGTGCCAGCAGCTCGAATGGGGGGGGCGGGGGCACTGAAGCTTTCTTT. Translating gives CASSSNGGGGGTEAFF.

V usage is TRBV6-1 and J usage is TRBJ2-1, with TRBD1 identical over 7 bases. CDR3 length: 14 amino acids. V was clipped by 4 bases and J by 5 bases; unmatched bases: 5. Germline V gene sequence: CDR1 MNHNS, CDR2 SASEGT. The CDR3: CASSGDSFNNEQFF. The CDR3 coding sequence is TGTGCCAGCAGTGGGGACAGTTTCAACAATGAGCAGTTCTTC.

The J gene is TRBJ2-3, the V gene TRBV30, with a weak D call TRBD1 (6 bases). CDR1 GTSNPN and CDR2 SVGIG come from the germline V gene (reference sequence). The V end lost 3 bases, the J end lost 2 bases, and 12 bases lay between the germline ends. CDR3 size: 14 residues. This chain's CDR3 is CAWRQGLVTDTQYF. CDR3 in DNA: TGTGCCTGGAGACAGGGTTTGGTCACAGATACGCAGTATTTT.

V gene TRBV5-1 combines with J gene TRBJ2-2, with 14 bases lining up with TRBD2. This CDR3 comprises 19 residues. The germline CDR1 and CDR2 sequences are SGHRS and YFSETQ. V shed 3 bases and J 2 bases; nucleotides not matched to a gene: 9. Written as DNA, the CDR3 is TGCGCCAGCAGCTCCGTACCCGGGACTAGCGGGAGCAACACCGGGGAGCTGTTTTTT. Protein: CASSSVPGTSGSNTGELFF.

The gene calls are TRBV4-2 and TRBJ2-1, with 7 bases fitting TRBD2. The CDR3 length is 19 residues. V shed 0 bases, J shed 7 bases, and the junction held 18 bases outside the gene matches. Germline values: CDR1 LGHNA, CDR2 YNFKEQ. Here the CDR3 reads CASSQDRVTWEGRKNEQFF. The CDR3 DNA follows: TGTGCCAGCAGCCAAGATCGAGTGACGTGGGAGGGCCGTAAGAATGAGCAGTTCTTC.